This T cell receptor (beta chain) emerged from a study of shared clonotypes between healthy human individuals. TCRdb keeps only in-frame clones here, not all; method: immunoSEQ multiplex PCR. Of around 1.9 million clones listed, 85% to 95% were seen once; the top ten hold about 1.8%. Naive CD8 cells lacked CD45RO, underwent positive selection for CCR7 and left out terminally differentiated effector memory CD45RA+ cells. The receptor's source is a man aged 18-30 years in good health. Some clones in this sample may be carry-over from other donors' samples. Sequencing was done on a sample of naive CD8+ T cells from PBMCs.

The CDR3 protein is CASSKTGPTYEQYF. Written as DNA, the CDR3 is TGTGCCAGCAGTAAAACAGGGCCCACCTACGAGCAGTACTTC. The chain has TRBV28 and TRBJ2-7; D is possibly TRBD1 (6 bases). V lost 5 bases and J 2 bases, leaving 13 bases between the germline ends. CDR1 and CDR2 from the germline V gene are MDHEN and SYDVKM. The CDR3 spans 14 residues.